This TCR beta chain derives from a study of shared clonotypes between healthy human individuals. Overall study context: Used for every donor were three CD4 naive, three CD4 memory, two CD8 naive and one CD8 memory plate.

The CDR3 is 14 residues long. Germline V lookup: CDR1 SGHDT, CDR2 YYEEEE. The junction had 5 bases not matched to a gene; V was cut back by 4 bases and J by 5 bases. The study's findings and limits: In a few donors, around 5% of naive CD4 clonotypes appeared in common.

A CD45RA+ naive subset and a CD45RA-negative memory subset were split from CD4+ cells. Worth noting for this clone: Antigen: not known.

Sorted subsets were amplified in replicate PCRs using 200 to 250 ng DNA, around 30,000 T cell genomes. Measured with immunoSEQ multiplex PCR; TCRdb has only the in-frame clones, and not every one. The sample lists some 1 million clones, about three quarters occurring once. This chain connects TRBV5-6 to TRBJ1-4, with 7 bases identical to TRBD1. The clonotype originates from a man aged 18 to 29 in good health. Sequenced material: memory CD4+ T cells sorted from blood. Specified subset: CD45RA-negative fraction. The CDR3 region is CASSRGQRNEKLFF. The CDR3 DNA reads as TGTGCCAGCAGCCGGGGACAGCGAAATGAAAAACTGTTTTTT.